The 5 T cell receptor beta chains below were found in one sample sequenced in a study of T cell responses to AZD1222 COVID-19 vaccine. The protocol was immunoSEQ multiplex PCR, while the TCRdb copy is restricted to in-frame clones and leaves out a portion. The sample contains approximately 96,000 clones, 70% to 90% of which appear only once. The specimen comprised peripheral blood, sampled 28 days after the second AZD1222 dose. The source is an adult who received the AZD1222 COVID-19 vaccine.

V gene TRBV5-1 combines with J gene TRBJ2-2; 12 positions agree with TRBD2. The CDR3 extends over 17 amino acids. V lost 4 bases and J lost 1; bases outside the gene matches: 5. The germline V gene has CDR1 SGHRS and CDR2 YFSETQ. CDR3 in DNA: TGCGCCAGCAGCAAACAACTAGCGGGGGGGAACACCGGGGAGCTGTTTTTT. Residues: CASSKQLAGGNTGELFF.

The rearrangement links TRBV27 to TRBJ2-6, with a tentative D call TRBD1 (6 bases). Per germline, CDR1 MNHEY and CDR2 SMNVEV (reference sequence). There are 18 residues in the CDR3. The V end was cut by 4 bases, the J end by 2 bases, with 18 bases between. CDR3 bases: TGTGCCAGCAGTTCCCTTACAGGGAACAGGGCTGGGGCCAACGTCCTGACTTTC. It is translated as CASSSLTGNRAGANVLTF.

The V gene is TRBV6-5, the J gene TRBJ1-3; a possible D gene is TRBD1 (6 bases). This CDR3 contains 15 residues. Trimming cost V 2 bases and J 1 base, with 9 bases left between them. Germline CDR1 MNHEY, CDR2 SVGAGI. The CDR3 reads CASSYGGASGNTIYF. CDR3 nucleotide sequence: TGTGCCAGCAGTTACGGGGGGGCTTCTGGAAACACCATATATTTT.

V usage is TRBV6-1 and J usage is TRBJ2-2; 9 nucleotides align to TRBD2. With 0 bases clipped from V and 0 bases from J, the junction kept 5 bases outside the gene matches. Germline CDR1 is MNHNS and CDR2 is SASEGT. The CDR3 totals 18 residues. This chain's CDR3 is CASSEAPAGGTNTGELFF. The CDR3 DNA is TGTGCCAGCAGTGAAGCGCCAGCGGGAGGCACGAACACCGGGGAGCTGTTTTTT.

The gene calls are TRBV10-3 and TRBJ1-3; TRBD1 is a possible D gene (5 bases). CDR3 size: 13 residues. Germline-derived CDR1 and CDR2 are ENHRY and SYGVKD. V was clipped by 10 bases and J by 2 bases, with 12 bases between them. CDR3 loop: CATGGLTGNTIYF. CDR3 DNA: TGTGCCACGGGGGGTTTGACTGGAAACACCATATATTTT.